Following are 30 T cell receptor beta chains from one sample sequenced in a study of control samples from healthy donors and cancer patients. Using immunoSEQ multiplex PCR, the repertoire was profiled, and TCRdb retains in-frame clones only, with some absent. This sample has under 450,000 clones, with 80% to 95% found just once. The source material was PBMCs. These receptors were obtained from a man aged 35 to 55 with head and neck cancer.

This clone was seen just once. The chain carries TRBV7-9 and TRBJ1-1; D is uncertain. The V and J ends lost 2 bases and 8 bases respectively, with 21 bases between them. The CDR3 loop spans 16 amino acids. Per the germline V gene, CDR1 is SEHNR and CDR2 is FQNEAQ (reference sequence). DNA of the CDR3: TGTGCCAGCAGCTTATTTTTAAGGTCGGCGGCGGAAGAAGCTTTCTTT. It specifies CASSLFLRSAAEEAFF.

The chain joins TRBV7-9 to TRBJ2-7; weak D call: TRBD2 (5 bases). Germline-derived CDR1 and CDR2 are SEHNR and FQNEAQ (reference sequence). The CDR3 spans 12 residues. V lost 6 bases to trimming and J lost 1 base, with 7 bases between them. CDR3 sequence: CASRGSSYEQYF. The CDR3 DNA follows: TGTGCCAGCAGAGGGAGTTCCTACGAGCAGTACTTC.

This chain links TRBV10-1 with TRBJ1-6, with TRBD1 matching over 7 bases. Germline assignment: CDR1 WNHNN and CDR2 SYGVQD (reference sequence). The CDR3 length is 14 residues. Trimming cost V 3 bases and J 10 bases; bases outside gene matches: 6. DNA of the CDR3: TGCGCCAGCAGTGAATCAGGGGGTGGCTCACCCCTCCACTTT. This encodes CASSESGGGSPLHF.

The rearrangement links TRBV5-1 to TRBJ1-3; 10 bases are a match to TRBD1. Germline CDR1 is SGHRS and CDR2 is YFSETQ. The trim removed 3 bases at V and 3 bases at J, leaving 9 bases unmatched. This CDR3 comprises 17 residues. This CDR3 is CASSSLDGTGVGNTIYF. CDR3 DNA: TGCGCCAGCAGCTCCTTGGACGGGACAGGGGTTGGAAACACCATATATTTT.

The gene calls are TRBV2 and TRBJ2-1; D may match TRBD1 or TRBD2 (6 bases each). The germline CDR1 and CDR2 sequences are SNHLY and FYNNEI. Trimming stripped 5 bases from V and 8 bases from J, with 22 bases between. The CDR3 extends over 16 amino acids. DNA for the CDR3: TGTGCCAGCAGTCAGAATCGACTAGGAGGGGGTGATGAGCAGTTCTTC. Translation: CASSQNRLGGGDEQFF.

This rearrangement joins TRBV19 to TRBJ2-1; 8 nucleotides line up with TRBD1. V lost 5 bases to trimming and J lost 4 bases; unmatched junction nucleotides: 7. The CDR3 covers 15 residues. Germline V gene lookup returns CDR1 LNHDA and CDR2 SQIVND (reference sequence). Here the CDR3 DNA reads TGTGCCAGTAGTCCGGACAGGGAATGGTACAATGAGCAGTTCTTC. Amino acid sequence: CASSPDREWYNEQFF.

The chain has TRBV29-1 and TRBJ2-7; either TRBD1 or TRBD2 may supply D (6 bases each). Deletions cut 4 bases from V and 4 bases from J, with 17 bases between. The germline V gene encodes CDR1 SQVTM and CDR2 ANQGSEA. The CDR3 has 14 amino acids. The CDR3 spells CSVASGAFLYEQYF. The CDR3 nucleotides are TGCAGCGTTGCCTCGGGGGCCTTTCTGTACGAGCAGTACTTC.

CDR3 bases: TGTGCCACCAGCAGAGACCCTAGGGGGCCCCTACAAGAGCAGTACTTC. Its protein product is CATSRDPRGPLQEQYF. The rearrangement uses TRBV15 and TRBJ2-7; 7 positions agree with TRBD1. This CDR3 is built from 16 residues. Germline V CDR1 and CDR2: LNHNV, YYDKDF (reference sequence). Trimming removed 0 bases from V and 7 bases from J; junction bases left unmatched: 12. The variable domain in full, completed from reference TRBV15 and TRBJ2-7, reads DAMVIQNPRYQVTQFGKPVTLSCSQTLNHNVMYWYQQKSSQAPKLLFHYYDKDFNNEADTPDNFQSRRPNTSFCFLDIRSPGLGDTAMYLCATSRDPRGPLQEQYFGPGTRLTVT.

This chain joins TRBV3-1 (or the pseudogene TRBV3-2) and TRBJ1-1, with no clear D. Germline V lookup: CDR1 LGHDT, CDR2 YNNKEL (reference sequence). V shed 0 bases and J shed 9 bases, with 17 bases lying between them. CDR3 size: 15 residues. The CDR3 here is CASSQDLGLPVQAFF. CDR3 bases: TGTGCCAGCAGCCAAGATCTCGGCCTACCGGTACAAGCTTTCTTT.

The rearrangement joins TRBV19 to TRBJ2-3, with 7 bases lining up with TRBD2. The CDR3 spans 16 residues. J lost 0 bases, V lost 1 base, and 4 bases had no gene match. Germline V gene sequence: CDR1 LNHDA, CDR2 SQIVND (reference sequence). DNA of the CDR3: TGTGCCAGTAGTATAGTGGCGGGAGTTAGCACAGATACGCAGTATTTT. Translated, it gives CASSIVAGVSTDTQYF.

To note about this clone: In the same sample, other DNA sequences code for this CDR3. The gene calls are TRBV9 and TRBJ1-1, with no clear D. CDR1 is SGDLS, CDR2 YYNGEE, per germline. CDR3 length: 12 amino acids. The V end lost 0 bases, the J end lost 3 bases, and 3 bases lay between the germline ends. CDR3 amino acids: CASSVGDTEAFF. Here the CDR3 DNA reads TGTGCCAGCAGCGTAGGGGACACTGAAGCTTTCTTT.

The chain carries TRBV10-3 and TRBJ1-1, with D unresolved. Per germline, CDR1 ENHRY and CDR2 SYGVKD. Deletions cut 3 bases from V and 0 bases from J, with 8 bases between. This CDR3 spans 14 amino acids. The CDR3: CAISEKGMNTEAFF. The CDR3 DNA follows: TGTGCCATCAGTGAAAAGGGCATGAACACTGAAGCTTTCTTT.

The rearrangement links TRBV7-3 to TRBJ1-1; D ambiguous. Germline V gives CDR1 SGHTA, CDR2 FQGTGA. The CDR3 consists of 13 residues. The V gene lost 0 bases and the J gene lost 7 bases, with 9 bases spanning the gap. CDR3 sequence (DNA): TGTGCCAGCAGCTTAACGTCGCAGAATGAAGCTTTCTTT. It specifies CASSLTSQNEAFF.

The chain uses TRBV2 and TRBJ2-1; 8 nucleotides match TRBD2. CDR1 and CDR2 from the germline V gene are SNHLY and FYNNEI. V dropped 8 bases and J dropped 7; count of bases not matched to a gene: 10. The CDR3 spans 14 residues. DNA of the CDR3: TGTGCCAGCGGGAGCGGGAGTGGACTGAATGAGCAGTTCTTC. Residues: CASGSGSGLNEQFF.

The gene calls are TRBV5-4 and TRBJ2-7; TRBD2 agrees at 10 bases. Losses at the gene ends were 1 base for V and 9 bases for J; bases not matched to a gene: 4. Germline CDR1 SGHNT, CDR2 YYREEE (reference sequence). The CDR3 consists of 13 residues. This chain's CDR3 is CASSLLAGATQYF. CDR3 DNA sequence: TGTGCCAGCAGCTTGCTAGCGGGAGCAACGCAGTACTTC.

This clone has only one observation. This rearrangement joins TRBV19 to TRBJ2-7; the D is unclear. V lost 7 bases and J lost 4, with 23 bases in between. CDR1 is LNHDA, CDR2 SQIVND, per germline (reference sequence). The CDR3 runs 16 residues. The CDR3 loop is CASTLSGGLGQYEQYF. CDR3 DNA: TGTGCCAGTACACTATCTGGCGGTTTAGGGCAGTACGAGCAGTACTTC.

The J gene is TRBJ2-6, the V gene TRBV13; a possible D gene is TRBD1 (6 bases). Per germline, CDR1 PRHDT and CDR2 FYEKMQ (reference sequence). The CDR3 covers 17 residues. V dropped 5 bases and J dropped 0 bases, with 14 bases sitting between them. The CDR3 is CASSPRTADSGANVLTF. The CDR3 nucleotides read TGTGCCAGCAGCCCTCGGACAGCCGACTCTGGGGCCAACGTCCTGACTTTC.

This clone was counted only a few times. The chain is built from TRBV6-5 and TRBJ1-1, with D unresolved. Germline lookup yields CDR1 MNHEY and CDR2 SVGAGI. The CDR3 length is 14 residues. The germline V and J ends were trimmed by 5 bases and 1 base, with 11 bases remaining between them. DNA for the CDR3: TGTGCCAGCAGTCTCCGGGGAACGAACACTGAAGCTTTCTTT. Amino acids: CASSLRGTNTEAFF.

The chain uses TRBV12-5 and TRBJ2-1; D call uncertain. Trimming took 4 bases from V and 9 from J, leaving 10 bases between them. CDR1 is LGHNT, CDR2 FRNRAP, per germline. This CDR3 region has 12 residues. CDR3 amino acids: CASGSPLGEQFF. CDR3 coding DNA: TGTGCTAGTGGTTCCCCCTTAGGTGAGCAGTTCTTC.

Regarding this clone: A junction end diverges from the germline sequence, so it may reflect a read error. The V and J genes are TRBV7-7 and TRBJ2-2; D is perhaps TRBD1 or TRBD2 (5 bases each). CDR3 size: 17 residues. Germline lookup yields CDR1 SSHAT and CDR2 FNYEAQ (reference sequence). For the CDR3, the DNA is TGTGCTAGCAGCTTAGGCCCTGGTCCTGGGGGATCCGGGGAGCTGTTTTTT. Amino acid sequence: CASSLGPGPGGSGELFF.

This chain links TRBV11-1 with TRBJ2-4; D is uncertain. Germline V CDR1 and CDR2: SGHAT, FQDESV (reference sequence). This CDR3 region has 15 residues. The V gene lost 4 bases and the J gene lost 5 bases, with 15 bases spanning the gap. Here the CDR3 reads CASSSLGSQENIQYF. The CDR3 DNA reads as TGTGCCAGCAGCTCCCTCGGGTCCCAAGAAAACATTCAGTACTTC.

The chain links TRBV11-3 to TRBJ1-1; no reliable D call. The CDR3 sequence is 13 residues long. Germline V gene sequence: CDR1 SGHNT, CDR2 YENEEA. The V and J ends lost 5 bases and 4 bases respectively, with 11 bases between them. In DNA, the CDR3 is TGTGCCAGCAGCGTCGCGGCAGGCACTGAAGCTTTCTTT. Protein: CASSVAAGTEAFF.

The V gene is TRBV7-2, the J gene TRBJ2-1; TRBD2 matches at 11 bases. Per the germline V gene, CDR1 is SGHTA and CDR2 is FQGNSA. This CDR3 comprises 16 residues. With V trimmed by 1 base and J by 3 bases, 2 bases remained unmatched. Here the CDR3 DNA reads TGTGCCAGCAGCTTAGGGGGACTAGCGGACTACAATGAGCAGTTCTTC. This gives the protein CASSLGGLADYNEQFF.

The chain has TRBV2 and TRBJ2-1; D is ambiguous. The V gene's germline CDR1 is SNHLY and CDR2 FYNNEI. The CDR3 length is 13 residues. Trimming stripped 5 bases from V and 4 bases from J, with 9 bases between. CDR3 nucleotide sequence: TGTGCCAGCAGTCTGGGTGATTACAATGAGCAGTTCTTC. Its translation: CASSLGDYNEQFF.

The rearrangement links TRBV7-9 to TRBJ2-2, with 7 bases that match TRBD2. The CDR3 is made up of 15 amino acids. J gave up 3 bases and V 3 bases, and 4 bases lay outside the gene matches. Germline values: CDR1 SEHNR, CDR2 FQNEAQ (reference sequence). CDR3 nucleotides: TGTGCCAGCAGCTTGCGGCTAGCGGACACCGGGGAGCTGTTTTTT. This translates into CASSLRLADTGELFF.

This chain connects TRBV5-6 to TRBJ2-1, with unresolved D. Trimming took off 3 bases at V and 12 bases at J, with 25 bases between the two ends. There are 16 residues in the CDR3. CDR1 and CDR2 (germline): SGHDT, YYEEEE. CDR3 coding DNA: TGTGCCAGCAGCTCCGGCCTGGGCAGCGTTACACTTGGGCAGTTCTTC. Protein product: CASSSGLGSVTLGQFF.

The chain joins TRBV19 to TRBJ1-5, with TRBD1 matching over 7 bases. Per germline, CDR1 LNHDA and CDR2 SQIVND (reference sequence). The J segment lost 4 bases and the V segment lost 10 bases, leaving 19 bases of the junction unmatched. The CDR3 covers 17 residues. In DNA form, the CDR3 reads TGTGCCACCGGCCGCGCAGGGGGACCTAGCGATAATCAGCCCCAGCATTTT. Amino acid sequence: CATGRAGGPSDNQPQHF.

The chain employs TRBV19 and TRBJ2-2; D is tentatively TRBD1 or TRBD2 (6 bases each). This CDR3 is 16 amino acids long. Germline V gives CDR1 LNHDA, CDR2 SQIVND (reference sequence). Trimming left V 5 bases short and J 6 bases short, with 19 bases between. For the CDR3, the DNA is TGTGCCAGTAGTTCCACCACAGGGAGGTCGGCCGGGGAGCTGTTTTTT. It codes for CASSSTTGRSAGELFF.

The J gene is TRBJ1-5, the V gene TRBV28; perhaps TRBD1 as D (5 bases). The CDR3 is 16 residues long. Germline-derived CDR1 and CDR2 are MDHEN and SYDVKM. Trimming left V 0 bases short and J 4 bases short, with 13 bases between. CDR3 sequence (DNA): TGTGCCAGCAGTTTATGGCTTCCAAGGGGTAATCAGCCCCAGCATTTT. Amino acids: CASSLWLPRGNQPQHF.

V and J are TRBV29-1 and TRBJ2-7; 11 positions match TRBD2. Germline V gives CDR1 SQVTM, CDR2 ANQGSEA. With 4 bases clipped from V and 2 bases from J, the junction kept 1 base outside the gene matches. This CDR3 region has 13 residues. CDR3 DNA: TGCAGCGTTGTAGCGGGAGGGACCTACGAGCAGTACTTC. Its protein is CSVVAGGTYEQYF.